The T cell receptor beta chain described here comes from a study of T cells in localized non-small cell lung cancer. Findings and limits, study-wide: Adjacent lung tissue had a median around 50 of the top 100 clones found in the tumor. In the blood, greater T cell density corresponded to longer overall survival.

Atypia-free lung next to the tumor was sampled at least 2 cm from its margin. The protocol was immunoSEQ multiplex PCR, while the TCRdb copy is restricted to in-frame clones and leaves out a portion. The sample includes about 2,800 clones, around 25% seen only once; the top ten take 11%. V was clipped by 4 bases and J by 10 bases; unmatched bases: 16. The CDR3 is made up of 17 amino acids. The germline V gene has CDR1 SGHDN and CDR2 FVKESK. As regards this clone: Antigen: not known.

V and J are TRBV14 and TRBJ2-1, with TRBD2 matching over 10 bases. Material: normal lung tissue next to the tumor, obtained before any cancer treatment. The TCR sequence derives from a woman aged 35 to 69 with stage I lung adenocarcinoma. The CDR3 DNA reads TGTGCCAGCAGCCCAAGCCCGGGACTAGCGTCCCGCGGGGAGCAGTTCTTC. Translating it yields CASSPSPGLASRGEQFF.